Shown below are 20 T cell receptor beta chains from a single sample sequenced in a study of blood T cell repertoires in COVID-19. TCRdb keeps only in-frame clones here, not all; method: immunoSEQ multiplex PCR. The sample holds hundreds of thousands of clones, 88% seen once. The sample consisted of peripheral blood. The source of these receptors is a woman in her 30s with COVID-19, enrolled during active disease.

This clone has a single count. The V gene is TRBV27, the J gene TRBJ2-1; 11 positions match TRBD2. This CDR3 spans 15 amino acids. Germline assignment: CDR1 MNHEY and CDR2 SMNVEV (reference sequence). J lost 4 bases, V lost 4 bases, and 3 bases had no gene match. The CDR3 sequence: CASSSGTSGYNEQFF. The CDR3 region has the DNA TGTGCCAGCAGTTCCGGGACTAGCGGATACAATGAGCAGTTCTTC.

This clone came up once. The chain recombines TRBV6-5 with TRBJ1-2; unclear D gene. Looked up from germline, CDR1 is MNHEY and CDR2 is SVGAGI. The V gene lost 10 bases and the J gene lost 6 bases, with 15 bases spanning the gap. This CDR3 has 12 amino acids. Written as DNA, the CDR3 is TGTGCCACTCTTAGGATTAGCGATGGCTACACCTTC. Translated, it gives CATLRISDGYTF.

The J gene is TRBJ2-1, the V gene TRBV27; a possible D gene is TRBD2 (6 bases). CDR3 size: 13 residues. The germline V gene encodes CDR1 MNHEY and CDR2 SMNVEV (reference sequence). V lost 0 bases and J lost 9, with 9 bases in between. The CDR3 loop is CASSLSGGTEQFF. DNA of the CDR3: TGTGCCAGCAGTTTATCTGGGGGGACTGAGCAGTTCTTC.

The chain links TRBV28 to TRBJ1-5; D is unresolved. V was trimmed by 3 bases and J by 1 base, leaving 4 bases between them. Per germline, CDR1 MDHEN and CDR2 SYDVKM. This CDR3 is 13 amino acids long. CDR3 amino acids: CASSFESNQPQHF. Here the CDR3 DNA reads TGTGCCAGCAGTTTTGAGAGCAATCAGCCCCAGCATTTT.

The chain recombines TRBV11-2 with TRBJ2-7; tentative D call: TRBD2 (6 bases). The V end lost 2 bases, the J end lost 7 bases, and 21 bases lay between the germline ends. The CDR3 loop spans 16 amino acids. The V gene's germline CDR1 is SGHAT and CDR2 FQNNGV. This CDR3 is CASSLTGTAGWGEQYF. The DNA for the CDR3 is TGTGCCAGCAGCTTAACCGGGACGGCGGGATGGGGAGAGCAGTACTTC.

V is TRBV7-9 and J is TRBJ2-7; TRBD1 agrees at 8 bases. J was trimmed by 5 bases and V by 5 bases; bases with no gene match: 11. The CDR3 has 15 residues. Germline V gene sequence: CDR1 SEHNR, CDR2 FQNEAQ (reference sequence). The CDR3 DNA follows: TGTGCCAGCAGCCCCCCCGGACAGGGAGTAGACGAGCAGTACTTC. Its protein is CASSPPGQGVDEQYF.

The V gene is TRBV6-1, the J gene TRBJ2-3; maybe TRBD1 (7 bases). The CDR3 sequence is 19 residues long. The V end lost 2 bases, the J end lost 0 bases, and 21 bases lay between the germline ends. CDR1 and CDR2 (germline): MNHNS, SASEGT. CDR3: CASSERVRGPGVSTDTQYF. As DNA, the CDR3 is TGTGCCAGCAGTGAAAGAGTGAGGGGGCCGGGGGTGAGCACAGATACGCAGTATTTT.

The chain couples TRBV5-8 to TRBJ1-1, with a weak D call TRBD1 (5 bases). Trimming pared 6 bases from V and 5 bases from J, leaving 11 bases between. Per germline, CDR1 SGHTS and CDR2 YDEGEE. The CDR3 contains 12 residues. The chain's CDR3 is CASNGGDTEAFF. The CDR3 DNA follows: TGTGCCAGCAACGGAGGGGATACTGAAGCTTTCTTT.

J is TRBJ1-2 and V is TRBV3-1 (or the pseudogene TRBV3-2); D possibly corresponds to TRBD1 (5 bases). V was cut by 5 bases and J by 8 bases, with 12 bases left in between. Germline values: CDR1 LGHDT, CDR2 YNNKEL (reference sequence). The length of the CDR3 is 12 residues. DNA of the CDR3: TGTGCCAGCAGCTCCTCCTGGGGCGGCTACACCTTC. Protein product: CASSSSWGGYTF.

This clone was seen a single time. This sequence joins TRBV21-1 and TRBJ2-7; the table calls TRBD1, which could not be checked here. TRBV21-1 is tagged as a pseudogene. This CDR3 has 16 amino acids. This chain's CDR3 is CASSKSETGASYEQYF. Here the CDR3 DNA reads TGTGCCAGCAGCAAAAGTGAGACAGGGGCCTCCTACGAGCAGTACTTC.

The chain joins TRBV29-1 to TRBJ2-7; D perhaps matches TRBD2 (5 bases). The V end was cut by 0 bases, the J end by 4 bases, with 13 bases between. The CDR3 runs to 14 residues. Germline CDR1 reads SQVTM; CDR2 reads ANQGSEA. The CDR3 spells CSVEEAGRGYEQYF. The CDR3 DNA reads as TGCAGCGTTGAAGAAGCCGGGCGAGGGTACGAGCAGTACTTC.

The CDR3 DNA sequence: TGTGCCAGCAGTCTGGGGACAGGCTCCTACGAGCAGTACTTC. It translates to CASSLGTGSYEQYF. The chain joins TRBV6-5 to TRBJ2-7; 8 bases map to TRBD1. The trim removed 5 bases at V and 0 bases at J, leaving 3 bases unmatched. The CDR3 length is 14 residues. In germline, CDR1 is MNHEY, CDR2 SVGAGI.

The chain is built from TRBV28 and TRBJ2-7, with 8 bases that match TRBD1. CDR1 MDHEN and CDR2 SYDVKM come from the germline V gene. CDR3 length equals 15 residues. With 4 bases clipped from V and 3 bases from J, the junction kept 8 bases outside the gene matches. This chain's CDR3 is CASSSPGQANYEQYF. DNA for the CDR3: TGTGCCAGCAGTTCCCCGGGACAGGCTAACTACGAGCAGTACTTC.

This clone was seen a handful of times. This chain uses TRBV12-3 or TRBV12-4 with TRBJ2-7; 10 bases map to TRBD1. CDR3 length equals 13 residues. The J segment lost 5 bases and the V segment lost 3 bases, leaving 1 base of the junction unmatched. CDR3 region: CASSFDRGHEQYF. DNA of the CDR3: TGTGCCAGCAGTTTTGACAGGGGGCACGAGCAGTACTTC.

The count of this clone is one. V and J are TRBV30 and TRBJ1-2, with a possible D match to TRBD1 (5 bases). Germline V gives CDR1 GTSNPN, CDR2 SVGIG (reference sequence). The CDR3 contains 12 residues. Trimming cost V 8 bases and J 7 bases, with 17 bases left between them. Written as DNA, the CDR3 is TGTGCCGTAGGCGCAGGGCGTCGTGGCTACACCTTC. This translates into CAVGAGRRGYTF.

The CDR3 region has the DNA TGTGCCAGCAGCTCGTACAGGGTCAATGAGCAGTTCTTC. As protein: CASSSYRVNEQFF. The V call is TRBV11-3, the J call TRBJ2-1; a possible D gene is TRBD1 (6 bases). Per the germline V gene, CDR1 is SGHNT and CDR2 is YENEEA. The CDR3 has 13 amino acids. V was pared by 4 bases and J by 6 bases, with 10 bases between. The whole variable domain, filled in from reference TRBV11-3 and TRBJ2-1, reads EAGVVQSPRYKIIEKKQPVAFWCNPISGHNTLYWYLQNLGQGPELLIRYENEEAVDDSQLPKDRFSAERLKGVDSTLKIQPAELGDSAVYLCASSSYRVNEQFFGPGTRLTVL.

This chain connects TRBV4-3 to TRBJ1-4; TRBD1 aligns across 7 bases. Germline V gene data show CDR1 as LGHNA and CDR2 as YSLEER. The CDR3 totals 17 residues. The J segment lost 7 bases and the V segment lost 1 base, leaving 12 bases of the junction unmatched. The chain's CDR3 is CASSQGRLTGAGEKLFF. In DNA, the CDR3 is TGCGCCAGCAGCCAAGGAAGGTTAACAGGGGCAGGTGAAAAACTGTTTTTT.

V gene TRBV29-1 combines with J gene TRBJ1-5; the D is unclear. The CDR3 totals 13 residues. CDR1 is SQVTM, CDR2 ANQGSEA, per germline. Trimming took off 6 bases at V and 5 bases at J, with 14 bases between the two ends. This CDR3 is CSVADSTHQPQHF. The CDR3, as DNA: TGCAGCGTGGCAGATAGCACCCATCAGCCCCAGCATTTT.

V is TRBV24-1 and J is TRBJ1-4; D is possibly TRBD1 (5 bases). V was clipped by 3 bases and J by 5 bases, with 15 bases between them. The V gene's germline CDR1 is KGHDR and CDR2 SFDVKD. The CDR3 covers 16 residues. CDR3 region: CATSDPRGDGNEKLFF. CDR3 sequence (DNA): TGTGCCACCAGTGATCCTCGGGGGGACGGGAATGAAAAACTGTTTTTT.

The V gene is TRBV18, the J gene TRBJ2-7; 7 bases agree with TRBD1. The J segment lost 3 bases and the V segment lost 3 bases, leaving 5 bases of the junction unmatched. Looked up from germline, CDR1 is KGHSH and CDR2 is LQKENI. The CDR3 consists of 14 residues. The CDR3 sequence: CASSPNRGDYEQYF. DNA of the CDR3: TGTGCCAGCTCACCGAACAGGGGAGACTACGAGCAGTACTTC.